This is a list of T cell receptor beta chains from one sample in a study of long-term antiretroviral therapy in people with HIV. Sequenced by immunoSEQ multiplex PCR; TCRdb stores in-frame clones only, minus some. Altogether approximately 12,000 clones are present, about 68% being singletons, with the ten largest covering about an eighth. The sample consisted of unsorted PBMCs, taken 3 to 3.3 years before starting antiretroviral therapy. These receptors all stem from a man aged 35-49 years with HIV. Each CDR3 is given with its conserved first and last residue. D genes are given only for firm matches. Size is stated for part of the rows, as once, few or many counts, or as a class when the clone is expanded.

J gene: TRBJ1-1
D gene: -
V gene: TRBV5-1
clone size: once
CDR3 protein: CASSSVQGNTEAFF
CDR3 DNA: TGCGCCAGCAGCTCCGTACAGGGTAACACTGAAGCTTTCTTT

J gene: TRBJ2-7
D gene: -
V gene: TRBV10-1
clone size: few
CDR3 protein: CATIRSWDLSYEQYF
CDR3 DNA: TGCGCCACCATCAGGTCGTGGGACCTCTCCTACGAGCAGTACTTC

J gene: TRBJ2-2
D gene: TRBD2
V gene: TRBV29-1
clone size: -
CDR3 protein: CSVASGRDTGELFF
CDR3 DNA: TGCAGCGTGGCTAGCGGGAGGGACACCGGGGAGCTGTTTTTT

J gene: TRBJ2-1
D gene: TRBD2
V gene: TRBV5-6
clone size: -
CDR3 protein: CASSSLGGKNNEQFF
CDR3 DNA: TGTGCCAGCAGTTCCTTGGGGGGGAAAAACAATGAGCAGTTCTTC

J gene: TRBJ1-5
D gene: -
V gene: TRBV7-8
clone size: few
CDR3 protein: CASSYGPRGGQPQHF
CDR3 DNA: TGTGCCAGCAGCTACGGGCCAAGGGGCGGGCAGCCCCAGCATTTT

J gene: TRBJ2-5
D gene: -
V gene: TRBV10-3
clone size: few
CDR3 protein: CAISESWGEESQYF
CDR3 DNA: TGTGCCATCAGTGAGTCATGGGGGGAGGAGTCCCAGTACTTC

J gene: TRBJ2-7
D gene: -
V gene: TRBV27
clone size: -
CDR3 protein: CASSITGRGTDEQYF
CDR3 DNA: TGTGCCAGCAGTATAACAGGGAGGGGGACGGACGAGCAGTACTTC

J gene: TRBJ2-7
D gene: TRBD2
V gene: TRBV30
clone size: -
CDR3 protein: CAWSVLADSYEQYF
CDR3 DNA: TGTGCCTGGAGTGTACTAGCGGACTCCTACGAGCAGTACTTC

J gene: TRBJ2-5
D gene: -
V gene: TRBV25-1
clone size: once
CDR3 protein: CASSESSGKIETQYF
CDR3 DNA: TGTGCCAGCAGTGAGTCGTCAGGGAAAATAGAGACCCAGTACTTC

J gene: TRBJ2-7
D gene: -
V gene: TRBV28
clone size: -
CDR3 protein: CASSLIDLTGSYEQYF
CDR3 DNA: TGTGCCAGCAGTTTAATTGACCTAACGGGCTCCTACGAGCAGTACTTC

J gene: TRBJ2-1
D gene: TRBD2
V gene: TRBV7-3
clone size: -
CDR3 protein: CASSLGWGSGRGNEQFF
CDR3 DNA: TGTGCCAGCAGCTTAGGCTGGGGTAGCGGGAGAGGCAATGAGCAGTTCTTC

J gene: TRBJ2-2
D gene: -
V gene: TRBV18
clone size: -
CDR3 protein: CASSLIASGELFF
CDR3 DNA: TGTGCCAGCTCACTGATAGCTTCGGGGGAGCTGTTTTTT